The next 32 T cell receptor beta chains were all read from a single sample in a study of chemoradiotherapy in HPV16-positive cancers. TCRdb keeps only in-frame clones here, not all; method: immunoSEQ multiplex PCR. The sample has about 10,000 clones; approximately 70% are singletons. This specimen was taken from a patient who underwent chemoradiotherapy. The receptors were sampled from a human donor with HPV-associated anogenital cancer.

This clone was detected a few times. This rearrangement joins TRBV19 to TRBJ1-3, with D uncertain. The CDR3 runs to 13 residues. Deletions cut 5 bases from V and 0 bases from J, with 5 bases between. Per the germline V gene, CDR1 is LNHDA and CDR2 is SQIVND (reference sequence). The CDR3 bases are TGTGCCAGTAGTCTCTCCTCTGGAAACACCATATATTTT. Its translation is CASSLSSGNTIYF.

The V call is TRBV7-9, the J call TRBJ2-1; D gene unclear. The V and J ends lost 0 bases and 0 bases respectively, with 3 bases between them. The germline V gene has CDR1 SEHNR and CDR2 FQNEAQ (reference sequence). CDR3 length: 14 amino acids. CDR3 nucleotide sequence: TGTGCCAGCAGCTTAGCTGGCTCCTACAATGAGCAGTTCTTC. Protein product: CASSLAGSYNEQFF.

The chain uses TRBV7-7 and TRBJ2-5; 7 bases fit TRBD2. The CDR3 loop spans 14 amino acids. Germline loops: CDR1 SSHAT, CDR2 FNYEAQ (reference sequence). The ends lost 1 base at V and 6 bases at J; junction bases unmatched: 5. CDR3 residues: CASSLGAGTQTQYF. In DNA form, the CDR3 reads TGTGCCAGCAGCTTAGGAGCGGGAACCCAGACCCAGTACTTC.

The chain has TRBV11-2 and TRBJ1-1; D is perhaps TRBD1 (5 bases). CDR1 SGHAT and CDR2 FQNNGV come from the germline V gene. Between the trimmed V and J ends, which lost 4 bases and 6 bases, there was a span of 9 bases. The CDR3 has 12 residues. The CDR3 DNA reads TGTGCCAGCAGCTCCGGACATCCTGAAGCTTTCTTT. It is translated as CASSSGHPEAFF.

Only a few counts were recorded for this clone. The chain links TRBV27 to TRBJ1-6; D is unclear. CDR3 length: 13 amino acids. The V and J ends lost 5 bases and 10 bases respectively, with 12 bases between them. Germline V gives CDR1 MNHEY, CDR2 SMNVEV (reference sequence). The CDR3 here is CASSPRGSSPLHF. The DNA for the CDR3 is TGTGCCAGCAGTCCCAGAGGGTCCTCACCCCTCCACTTT.

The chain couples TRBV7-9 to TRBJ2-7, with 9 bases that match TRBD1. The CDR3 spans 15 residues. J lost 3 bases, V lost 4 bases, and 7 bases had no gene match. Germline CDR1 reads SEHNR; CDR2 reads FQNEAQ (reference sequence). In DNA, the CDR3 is TGTGCCAGCAGCTCCGGTGGACAGGGGATCTACGAGCAGTACTTC. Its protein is CASSSGGQGIYEQYF.

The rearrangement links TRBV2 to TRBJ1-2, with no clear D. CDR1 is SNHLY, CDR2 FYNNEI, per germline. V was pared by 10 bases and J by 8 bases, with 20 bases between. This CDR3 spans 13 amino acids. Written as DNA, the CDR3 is TGTGCCACCACAACTGCCAGCGCGGAAGGCTACACCTTC. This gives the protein CATTTASAEGYTF.

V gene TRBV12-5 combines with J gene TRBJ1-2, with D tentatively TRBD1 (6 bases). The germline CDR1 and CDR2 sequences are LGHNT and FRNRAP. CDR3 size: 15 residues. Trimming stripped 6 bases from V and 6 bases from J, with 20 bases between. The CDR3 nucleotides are TGTGCTAGTGGCCAAGAAACAGGGTTAGGGAATGGCTACACCTTC. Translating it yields CASGQETGLGNGYTF. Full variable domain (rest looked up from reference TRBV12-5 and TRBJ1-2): DARVTQTPRHKVTEMGQEVTMRCQPILGHNTVFWYRQTMMQGLELLAYFRNRAPLDDSGMPKDRFSAEMPDATLATLKIQPSEPRDSAVYFCASGQETGLGNGYTFGSGTRLTVV.

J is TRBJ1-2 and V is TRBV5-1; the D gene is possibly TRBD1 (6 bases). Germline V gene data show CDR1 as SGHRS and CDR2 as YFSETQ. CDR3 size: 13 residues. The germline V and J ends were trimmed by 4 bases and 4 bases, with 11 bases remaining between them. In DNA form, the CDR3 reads TGCGCCAGCAGCCAGGGGCGAGGCTATGGCTACACCTTC. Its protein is CASSQGRGYGYTF.

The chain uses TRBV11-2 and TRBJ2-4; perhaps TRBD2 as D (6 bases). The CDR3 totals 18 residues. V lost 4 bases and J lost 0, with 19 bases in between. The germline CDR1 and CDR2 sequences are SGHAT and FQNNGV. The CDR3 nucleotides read TGTGCCAGCAGCTCCATCCGTTCCCGGGGGAAAGCCAAAAACATTCAGTACTTC. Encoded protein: CASSSIRSRGKAKNIQYF.

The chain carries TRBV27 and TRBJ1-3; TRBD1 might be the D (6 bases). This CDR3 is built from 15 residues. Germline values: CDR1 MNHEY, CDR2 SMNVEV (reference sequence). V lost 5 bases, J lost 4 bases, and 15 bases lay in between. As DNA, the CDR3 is TGTGCCAGCAGTCCGTCAGGGGTAAGCGGAAACACCATATATTTT. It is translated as CASSPSGVSGNTIYF.

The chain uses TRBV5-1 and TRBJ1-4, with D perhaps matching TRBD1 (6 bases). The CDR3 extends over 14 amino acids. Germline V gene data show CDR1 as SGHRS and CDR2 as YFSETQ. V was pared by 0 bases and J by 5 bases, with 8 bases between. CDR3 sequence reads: CASSLGGPNEKLFF. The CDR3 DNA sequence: TGCGCCAGCAGCTTGGGGGGGCCAAATGAAAAACTGTTTTTT.

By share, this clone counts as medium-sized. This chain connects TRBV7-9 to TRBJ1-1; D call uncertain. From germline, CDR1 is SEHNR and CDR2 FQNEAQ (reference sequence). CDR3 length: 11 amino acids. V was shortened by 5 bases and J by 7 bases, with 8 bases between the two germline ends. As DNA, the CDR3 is TGTGCCAGCAGCATACAGCGTGAAGCTTTCTTT. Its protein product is CASSIQREAFF.

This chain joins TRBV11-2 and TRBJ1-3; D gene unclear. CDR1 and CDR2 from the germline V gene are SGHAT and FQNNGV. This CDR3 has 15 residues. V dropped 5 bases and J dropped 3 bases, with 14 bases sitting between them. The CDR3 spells CASSPYSRVGNTIYF. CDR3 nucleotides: TGTGCCAGCAGCCCATATTCGAGGGTTGGAAACACCATATATTTT.

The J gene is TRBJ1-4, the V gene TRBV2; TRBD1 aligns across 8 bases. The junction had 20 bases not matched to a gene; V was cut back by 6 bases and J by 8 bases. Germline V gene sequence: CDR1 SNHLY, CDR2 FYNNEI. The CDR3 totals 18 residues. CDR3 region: CASRAGTGHPNRREKLFF. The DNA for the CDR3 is TGTGCCAGCAGGGCTGGGACAGGCCATCCCAACCGTCGGGAAAAACTGTTTTTT.

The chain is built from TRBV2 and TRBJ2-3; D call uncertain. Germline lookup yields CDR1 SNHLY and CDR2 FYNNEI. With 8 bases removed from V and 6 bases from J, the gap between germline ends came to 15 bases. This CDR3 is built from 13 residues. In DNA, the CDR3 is TGTGCCAGCGGCCACAGCGAGTGGGATACGCAGTATTTT. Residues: CASGHSEWDTQYF. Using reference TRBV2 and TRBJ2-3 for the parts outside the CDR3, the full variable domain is EPEVTQTPSHQVTQMGQEVILRCVPISNHLYFYWYRQILGQKVEFLVSFYNNEISEKSEIFDDQFSVERPDGSNFTLKIRSTKLEDSAMYFCASGHSEWDTQYFGPGTRLTVL.

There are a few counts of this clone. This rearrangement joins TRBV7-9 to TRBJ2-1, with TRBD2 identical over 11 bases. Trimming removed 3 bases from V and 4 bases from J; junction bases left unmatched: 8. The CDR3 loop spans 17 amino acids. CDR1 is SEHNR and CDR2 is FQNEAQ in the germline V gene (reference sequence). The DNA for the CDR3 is TGTGCCAGCAGCTTCCTTAGCGGGGGGGTGAGATACAATGAGCAGTTCTTC. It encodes CASSFLSGGVRYNEQFF. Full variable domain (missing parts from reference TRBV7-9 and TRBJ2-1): DTGVSQNPRHKITKRGQNVTFRCDPISEHNRLYWYRQTLGQGPEFLTYFQNEAQLEKSRLLSDRFSAERPKGSFSTLEIQRTEQGDSAMYLCASSFLSGGVRYNEQFFGPGTRLTVL.

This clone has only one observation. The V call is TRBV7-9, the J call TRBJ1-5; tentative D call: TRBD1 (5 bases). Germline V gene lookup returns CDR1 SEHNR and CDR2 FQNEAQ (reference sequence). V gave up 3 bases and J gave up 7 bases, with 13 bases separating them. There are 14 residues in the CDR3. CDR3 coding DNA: TGTGCCAGCAGCTTTCTAGGGACGTTCCAGCCCCAGCATTTT. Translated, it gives CASSFLGTFQPQHF.

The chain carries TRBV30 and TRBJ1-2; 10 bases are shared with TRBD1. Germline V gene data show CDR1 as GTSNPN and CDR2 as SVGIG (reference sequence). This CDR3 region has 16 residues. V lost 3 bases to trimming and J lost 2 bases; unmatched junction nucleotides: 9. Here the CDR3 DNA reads TGTGCCTGGAGGAAGGGACAGGGGATAGCCAACTATGGCTACACCTTC. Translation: CAWRKGQGIANYGYTF.

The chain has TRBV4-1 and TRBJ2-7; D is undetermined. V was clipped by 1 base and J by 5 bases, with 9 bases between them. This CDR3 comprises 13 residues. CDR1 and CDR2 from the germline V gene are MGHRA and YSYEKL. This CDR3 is CASSQGHGNEQYF. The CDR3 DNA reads TGCGCCAGCAGCCAAGGTCACGGAAACGAGCAGTACTTC.

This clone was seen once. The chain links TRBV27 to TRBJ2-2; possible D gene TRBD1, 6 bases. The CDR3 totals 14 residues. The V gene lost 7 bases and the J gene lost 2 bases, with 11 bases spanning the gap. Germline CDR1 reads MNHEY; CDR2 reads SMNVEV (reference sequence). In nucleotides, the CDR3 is TGTGCCAGCATGGTCAGGGGTAACACCGGGGAGCTGTTTTTT. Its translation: CASMVRGNTGELFF.

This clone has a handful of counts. CDR3 sequence (DNA): TGTGCCAGCGGAGAACTAGCTAACTATGGCTACACCTTC. Amino acid sequence: CASGELANYGYTF. The chain joins TRBV2 to TRBJ1-2; D remains unclear. From germline, CDR1 is SNHLY and CDR2 FYNNEI. V was cut by 8 bases and J by 0 bases, with 10 bases left in between. This CDR3 has 13 amino acids. The full variable domain, its missing parts supplied by reference TRBV2 and TRBJ1-2, is EPEVTQTPSHQVTQMGQEVILRCVPISNHLYFYWYRQILGQKVEFLVSFYNNEISEKSEIFDDQFSVERPDGSNFTLKIRSTKLEDSAMYFCASGELANYGYTFGSGTRLTVV.

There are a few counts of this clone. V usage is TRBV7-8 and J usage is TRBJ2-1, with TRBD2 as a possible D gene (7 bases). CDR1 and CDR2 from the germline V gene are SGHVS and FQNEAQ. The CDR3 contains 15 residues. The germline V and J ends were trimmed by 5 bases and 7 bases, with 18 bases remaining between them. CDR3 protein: CASSRYGGAMNEQFF. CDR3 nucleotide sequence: TGTGCCAGCAGCCGATATGGGGGGGCGATGAATGAGCAGTTCTTC.

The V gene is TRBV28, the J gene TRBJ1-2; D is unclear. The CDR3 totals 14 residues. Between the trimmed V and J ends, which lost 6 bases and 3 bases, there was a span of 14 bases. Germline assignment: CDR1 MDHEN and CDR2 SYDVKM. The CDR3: CASRNTGRHYGYTF. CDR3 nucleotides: TGTGCCAGCAGGAACACTGGACGGCACTATGGCTACACCTTC.

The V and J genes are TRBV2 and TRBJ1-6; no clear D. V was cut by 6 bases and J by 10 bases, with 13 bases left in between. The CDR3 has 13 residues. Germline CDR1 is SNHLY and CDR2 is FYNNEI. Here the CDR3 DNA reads TGTGCCAGCAGCGGGCAGGCGGGGTCACCCCTCCACTTT. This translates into CASSGQAGSPLHF.

The CDR3 here is CASEGGGGPETQYF. As DNA, the CDR3 is TGTGCCAGTGAAGGAGGGGGGGGGCCAGAGACCCAGTACTTC. The chain uses TRBV6-1 and TRBJ2-5; D is possibly TRBD2 (7 bases). The CDR3 spans 14 residues. In germline, CDR1 is MNHNS, CDR2 SASEGT. Trimming pared 9 bases from V and 4 bases from J, leaving 18 bases between.

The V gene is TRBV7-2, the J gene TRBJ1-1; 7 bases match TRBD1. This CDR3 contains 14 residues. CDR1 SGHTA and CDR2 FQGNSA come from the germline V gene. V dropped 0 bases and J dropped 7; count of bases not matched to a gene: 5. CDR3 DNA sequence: TGTGCCAGCAGCTTAGCGGGACAGCCCCGTGAAGCTTTCTTT. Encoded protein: CASSLAGQPREAFF.

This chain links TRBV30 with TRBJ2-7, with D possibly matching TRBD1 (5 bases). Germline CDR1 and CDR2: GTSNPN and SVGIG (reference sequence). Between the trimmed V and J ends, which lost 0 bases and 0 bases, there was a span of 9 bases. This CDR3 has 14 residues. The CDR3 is CAWSVRGSSYEQYF. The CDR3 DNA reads TGTGCCTGGAGTGTAAGGGGCAGCTCCTACGAGCAGTACTTC.

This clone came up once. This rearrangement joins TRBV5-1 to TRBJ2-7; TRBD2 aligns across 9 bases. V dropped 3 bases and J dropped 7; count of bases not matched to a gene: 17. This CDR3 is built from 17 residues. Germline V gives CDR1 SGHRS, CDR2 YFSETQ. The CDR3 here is CASSWAVSGGGLGEQYF. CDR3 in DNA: TGCGCCAGCAGCTGGGCGGTTAGCGGGGGCGGTCTTGGGGAGCAGTACTTC.

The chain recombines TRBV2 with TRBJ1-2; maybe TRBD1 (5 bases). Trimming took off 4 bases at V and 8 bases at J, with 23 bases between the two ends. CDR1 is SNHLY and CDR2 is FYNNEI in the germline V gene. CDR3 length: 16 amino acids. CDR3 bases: TGTGCCAGCAGTGGGGGGACCCAGGGAAGCATAGCGGGCTACACCTTC. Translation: CASSGGTQGSIAGYTF.

The CDR3 loop reads CASSLRGADYNEQFF. Written as DNA, the CDR3 is TGTGCCAGCAGCTTACGGGGGGCCGACTACAATGAGCAGTTCTTC. The chain recombines TRBV11-2 with TRBJ2-1; possibly TRBD2 for D (7 bases). The CDR3 contains 15 residues. Germline V CDR1 and CDR2: SGHAT, FQNNGV. The germline V and J ends were trimmed by 2 bases and 3 bases, with 11 bases remaining between them.

CDR3 nucleotides: TGTGCCAGTAGTATACGGGCAGGGTCCGCGACGAACACTGAAGCTTTCTTT. Protein sequence: CASSIRAGSATNTEAFF. The rearrangement uses TRBV19 and TRBJ1-1; D may be TRBD1 (5 bases). Germline CDR1 reads LNHDA; CDR2 reads SQIVND (reference sequence). The CDR3 has 17 residues. The V gene lost 2 bases and the J gene lost 1 base, with 17 bases spanning the gap.